This T cell receptor (beta chain) comes out of a study of regulatory T cells in long-lasting Graves disease (dated by TCRdb to the early 2020s). The study in broad terms: Patients with newly diagnosed Graves' disease had been on antithyroid drugs for under 3 months. Peripheral blood TCR sequencing and RNA sequencing compared persistent Graves' disease patients with newly diagnosed Graves' disease patients. The study took place in China and was registered as a clinical trial. A total of around 35 samples were covered by TCR sequencing, comprising approximately 13 persistent and around 20 newly diagnosed Graves' disease patients.

The junction shows trimming of 4 bases on V and 4 bases on J, and the gene matches do not reach 12 bases of it. From its cysteine to its phenylalanine, the CDR3 spans 17 amino acids. Only the CDR3 region is kept as DNA, spanning 51 bases read in frame from base 1. CDR1 SEHNR and CDR2 FQNEAQ are derived from the germline V gene (reference sequence). Receptor amplification or capture employed multiplex PCR. The sequencing machine was an Illumina HiSeq 4000. To build TCR beta libraries, CDR3 regions were amplified by Arm-PCR using iRepertoire HTBI primers. Before sequencing, the PCR products underwent gel purification. Turning to the authors' computational methods: Gene usage analysis of CDR3 amino acid clonotypes used the 60 to 80 TRBV and 14 TRBJ segments found across samples. Filtered high-quality paired reads were merged into contigs using COPE and FqMerger. BLAST was used to align contigs to IMGT TRBV, TRBD and TRBJ reference genes, and CDR3 was defined according to IMGT. Highly expanded clones were defined as clonotypes with a frequency above 0.1%. Shannon entropy served as the measure of repertoire diversity, while the Gini coefficient captured V-J evenness. A clonotype was considered public if more than one individual shared it. TCRdb reanalyzed the raw reads on its own, using fastp at Q25 for trimming and MiXCR for clone calling, and kept in-frame beta chains. All rows with the same CDR3 protein become a single entry with the most common DNA and genes. These V and J calls derive from TCRdb rather than the authors' analysis. The sample profile shows roughly 220,000 distinct CDR3 sequences; around 20% of them were found once. The ten largest account for approximately 20% of the sample.

This clonotype was found many times. Its recognized antigen is unknown. No base qualities exist here, and no much larger clone lies one base off it. Overall study outcomes, separate from this receptor: Patients with persistent disease shared more public clonotypes (around 2,700) than newly diagnosed patients did (around 930). The small sample size was acknowledged by the authors as a limitation that may reduce accuracy. Compared with newly diagnosed patients, persistent Graves' disease patients had lower TCR Shannon entropy and fewer highly expanded clones, which suggests clonal expansion. Persistent disease showed preferential use of TRBV28, TRBJ1-2 and TRBJ2-5, whereas newly diagnosed disease favored TRBV20-1 and TRBJ2-1. Because the primary lesion, thyroid tissue, could not be accessed, the study looked at peripheral blood alone. Sequencing and analysis were limited to the TCR beta chain.

The time point label, read with the paper, signifies: newly diagnosed GD, antithyroid drugs for less than 3 months. For both TCR sequencing and RNA sequencing, RNA was extracted from PBMCs in TRIzol. The diagnosis of Graves' disease was made according to American Thyroid Association guidelines. Patients were recruited from an endocrinology department in Xi'an, China. Each patient gave about 8.1 milliliters of peripheral blood, collected in an EDTA anticoagulant tube. PBMCs were isolated by Ficoll Paque Plus density gradient separation without further T cell sorting. RNA quality was checked with an Agilent 2100 Bioanalyzer and agarose gel, and concentration with a NanoDrop 2000.

The rearranged segments are TRBV7-9 and TRBJ2-1, and 8 junction bases match TRBD2. The source was peripheral blood mononuclear cells (PBMCs), collected at new diagnosis, from a patient treated with antithyroid drugs. The source of this sequence is a female donor with Graves disease. The nucleotide sequence is TGTGCCAGCAGCTCCCCCCCTGGCGGGAGGCTATACAATGAGCAGTTCTTC. Translated, this is CASSSPPGGRLYNEQFF.